These 10 T cell receptor beta chains were sequenced from one sample in a study of molecular identifiers for immune sequencing clone quantification. One entry per CDR3 protein results from TCRdb running MiXCR on the PCR reads. The sample has more than 550,000 distinct CDR3 sequences; less than 30% are singletons. The sequencing input was naive CD8+ T cells from blood, with Jurkat cell RNA spiked in. Documented subset: FACS-sorted CD8+CD4-CCR7+CD45RA+ naive T cells. These receptors were collected from a human donor in good health. Some libraries in this study had Jurkat cell RNA spiked in.

This clonotype was observed a handful of times. The chain links TRBV27 to TRBJ2-5, with D perhaps given as TRBD1 or TRBD2 (5 bases each). This CDR3 is 14 amino acids long. The V end was cut by 4 bases, the J end by 5 bases, with 14 bases between. Germline lookup yields CDR1 MNHEY and CDR2 SMNVEV (reference sequence). In nucleotides, the CDR3 is TGTGCCAGCAGTTCCCCAGGGAGTAGCGAGACCCAGTACTTC. Residues: CASSSPGSSETQYF.

CDR3 sequence reads: CASSLRGGDVTGELFF. The CDR3, as DNA: TGCGCCAGCAGCCTCCGGGGTGGGGATGTCACCGGGGAGCTGTTTTTT. The chain couples TRBV4-1 to TRBJ2-2; tentative D call: TRBD2 (5 bases). With 4 bases removed from V and 4 bases from J, the gap between germline ends came to 16 bases. The germline gives CDR1 MGHRA, CDR2 YSYEKL. The CDR3 is 16 residues long.

This clonotype appeared many times. The chain recombines TRBV7-9 with TRBJ2-3; tentative D call: TRBD1 (6 bases). Germline lookup yields CDR1 SEHNR and CDR2 FQNEAQ (reference sequence). This CDR3 comprises 16 residues. V dropped 4 bases and J dropped 0 bases, with 14 bases sitting between them. The CDR3 coding sequence is TGTGCCAGCAGCTCAACCAGGGACACTAGCACAGATACGCAGTATTTT. This sequence encodes CASSSTRDTSTDTQYF.

About this clonotype: The junction differs from germline at one of its ends, possibly a read error. This chain uses TRBV6-5 with TRBJ1-1; D not certain. The germline CDR1 and CDR2 sequences are MNHEY and SVGAGI. The CDR3 covers 13 residues. CDR3 sequence reads: CASSYELLGETFF. The CDR3 DNA sequence: TGTGCCAGCAGTTACGAATTACTGGGTGAAACTTTCTTT.

The rearrangement uses TRBV7-9 and TRBJ2-7; 12 bases are shared with TRBD2. The CDR3 consists of 15 residues. With V trimmed by 5 bases and J by 4 bases, 6 bases remained unmatched. Per germline, CDR1 SEHNR and CDR2 FQNEAQ (reference sequence). CDR3 loop: CASSQQTSGSYEQYF. DNA for the CDR3: TGTGCCAGCAGCCAACAGACTAGCGGGAGTTACGAGCAGTACTTC. Drawing the rest from reference TRBV7-9 and TRBJ2-7, the complete variable domain is DTGVSQNPRHKITKRGQNVTFRCDPISEHNRLYWYRQTLGQGPEFLTYFQNEAQLEKSRLLSDRFSAERPKGSFSTLEIQRTEQGDSAMYLCASSQQTSGSYEQYFGPGTRLTVT.

This clonotype was recorded a few times. The chain employs TRBV19 and TRBJ2-7; the match to TRBD2 covers 7 bases. The germline gives CDR1 LNHDA, CDR2 SQIVND (reference sequence). This CDR3 comprises 14 residues. V lost 2 bases to trimming and J lost 4 bases; unmatched junction nucleotides: 5. The CDR3 nucleotides read TGTGCCAGTAGTATACAAGCGGGATCTTACGAGCAGTACTTC. This encodes CASSIQAGSYEQYF.

About this clonotype itself: One junction end disagrees with the germline gene, perhaps due to a read error. This sequence joins TRBV2 and TRBJ2-5; unclear D gene. Germline assignment: CDR1 SNHLY and CDR2 FYNNEI. CDR3 length equals 11 residues. DNA of the CDR3: TGTGCCAGCAGGGAAGGAGAGACCCAGTACTTC. It is translated as CASREGETQYF.

This clonotype was recorded a few times. Relative to the germline gene, one junction end is altered; a read error may explain this. The J gene is TRBJ2-6, the V gene TRBV18, with D possibly matching TRBD1 (7 bases). Per the germline V gene, CDR1 is KGHSH and CDR2 is LQKENI. The CDR3 runs 17 residues. The CDR3 loop is CAGSLRDSLWGANVLTF. CDR3 coding DNA: TGTGCCGGCTCACTGCGGGACAGCCTTTGGGGGGCCAACGTCCTGACTTTC.

This clonotype was observed many times. This sequence joins TRBV15 and TRBJ2-7; D ambiguous. The germline CDR1 and CDR2 sequences are LNHNV and YYDKDF (reference sequence). V lost 0 bases, J lost 2 bases, and 8 bases lay in between. This CDR3 is built from 14 residues. This CDR3 reads CATSREPGPYEQYF. For the CDR3, the DNA is TGTGCCACCAGCAGAGAGCCGGGCCCCTACGAGCAGTACTTC.

This clonotype was seen ten or more times. V is TRBV7-2 and J is TRBJ2-1, with D possibly being TRBD1 or TRBD2 (5 bases each). The V gene lost 5 bases and the J gene lost 4 bases, with 15 bases spanning the gap. Germline V CDR1 and CDR2: SGHTA, FQGNSA. This CDR3 spans 15 amino acids. CDR3 in DNA: TGTGCCAGCAGCCCCGCTGGGGGTACGTACAATGAGCAGTTCTTC. It encodes CASSPAGGTYNEQFF.